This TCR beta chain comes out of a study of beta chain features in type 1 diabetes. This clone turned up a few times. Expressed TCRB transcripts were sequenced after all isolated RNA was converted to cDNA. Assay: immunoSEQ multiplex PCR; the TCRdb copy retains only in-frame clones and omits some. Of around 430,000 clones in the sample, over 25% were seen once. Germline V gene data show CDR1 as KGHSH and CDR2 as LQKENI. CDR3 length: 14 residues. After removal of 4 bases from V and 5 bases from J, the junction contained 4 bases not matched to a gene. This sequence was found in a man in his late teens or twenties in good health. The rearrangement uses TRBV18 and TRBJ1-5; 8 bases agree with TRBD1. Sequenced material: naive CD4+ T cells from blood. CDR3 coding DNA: TGTGCCAGCTCACGACAGGGGCTCGATCAGCCCCAGCATTTT. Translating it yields CASSRQGLDQPQHF.